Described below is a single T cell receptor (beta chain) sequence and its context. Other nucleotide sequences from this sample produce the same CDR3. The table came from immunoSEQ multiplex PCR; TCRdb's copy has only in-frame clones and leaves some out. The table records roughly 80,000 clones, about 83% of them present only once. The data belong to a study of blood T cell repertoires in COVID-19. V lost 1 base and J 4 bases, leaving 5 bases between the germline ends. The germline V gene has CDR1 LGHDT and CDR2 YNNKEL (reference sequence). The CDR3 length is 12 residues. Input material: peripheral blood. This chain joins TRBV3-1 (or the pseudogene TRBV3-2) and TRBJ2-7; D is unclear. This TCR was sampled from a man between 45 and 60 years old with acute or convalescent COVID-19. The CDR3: CASSQVQYEQYF. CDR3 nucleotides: TGTGCCAGCAGCCAAGTTCAGTACGAGCAGTACTTC.